The rows below give T cell receptor beta chains drawn from one sample of a study of post-analysis software for immune sequencing data. TCRdb ran MiXCR on the PCR reads and lists one entry per CDR3 protein. There are about 460,000 distinct CDR3 sequences in the sample; over 35% occur only once, and 12% lies in the top ten. Sequencing was carried out using blood. Receptors were obtained from a girl between 10 and 17 years old with multiple sclerosis. The CDR3 runs from the conserved cysteine through the conserved F or W. D genes are given only for firm matches. Clone sizes are given selectively: once, few, many, or a class where the clone is expanded.

V	D	size	J	DNA	CDR3
TRBV15	-	-	TRBJ1-6	TGTGCCACCAGCAGAGATTGGCCCACCAATTCACCCCTCCACTTT	CATSRDWPTNSPLHF
TRBV9	-	few	TRBJ1-2	TGTGCCAGCAGCGTAGCGACAGGCCCTTACTATGGCTACACCTTC	CASSVATGPYYGYTF
TRBV20-1	TRBD2	-	TRBJ2-1	TGCAGTGCAGGACTAGTTTGGGGAAATGAGCAGTTCTTC	CSAGLVWGNEQFF
TRBV6-5	-	-	TRBJ1-4	TGTGCCAGCAGTTACAGTACCCAGGGTCGTGAAAAACTGTTTTTT	CASSYSTQGREKLFF
TRBV15	-	-	TRBJ1-1	TGTGCCACCAGCAGCAGTGAGAACACTGAAGCTTTCTTT	CATSSSENTEAFF
TRBV5-1	-	-	TRBJ2-7	TGCGCCAGCAACGCAGGCAAAGGACAGCCTGCCTACGAGCAGTACTTC	CASNAGKGQPAYEQYF
TRBV7-9	TRBD2	once	TRBJ2-5	TGTGCCAGCAGACGATCGACTAGCGGGAGGCAAGAGACCCAGTACTTC	CASRRSTSGRQETQYF
TRBV10-3	TRBD1	-	TRBJ1-2	TGTGCCATCAGTCGTCCCGGGACAGGATTCTATGGCTACACCTTC	CAISRPGTGFYGYTF
TRBV6-4	-	once	TRBJ1-1	TGTGCCAGCATTTGGCTTTCGTACACTGAAGCTTTCTTT	CASIWLSYTEAFF
TRBV4-2	-	-	TRBJ1-2	TGTGCCAGCAGCCAAGAGGTCCGGGGTGGCTACACCTTC	CASSQEVRGGYTF
TRBV27	-	few	TRBJ2-1	TGTGCCAGCAGTCCCGGCCCCGGGGGAAGGGTAGTTAGGGAGAATGAGCAGTTCTTC	CASSPGPGGRVVRENEQFF
TRBV7-9	-	few	TRBJ2-3	TGTGCCCACCCCGGGGCAGATACGCAGTATTTT	CAHPGADTQYF
TRBV7-2	-	few	TRBJ2-3	TGTGCCAGCAGCTCTGGTACGCAGTATTTT	CASSSGTQYF
TRBV5-1	-	-	TRBJ2-7	TGCGCCAGCAGCTTGGACAGGACCCACTCCTACGAGCAGTACTTC	CASSLDRTHSYEQYF
TRBV9	TRBD2	-	TRBJ2-1	TGTGCCAGCAGCGTAGCTAAAGGGGCTAGCGGGATGGCTGAGCAGTTCTTC	CASSVAKGASGMAEQFF
TRBV28	-	-	TRBJ1-2	TGTGCCAGCAGTTATGGATCGTATAACTATGGCTACACCTTC	CASSYGSYNYGYTF
TRBV7-3	TRBD2	many	TRBJ2-7	TGTGCCAGCAGCTTACTTAGCGGGAGCGAGCAGTACTTC	CASSLLSGSEQYF
TRBV6-6	-	-	TRBJ2-4	TGTGCCAGCAGTTACGGAGACATCAGGAACATTCAGTACTTC	CASSYGDIRNIQYF
TRBV12-3/TRBV12-4	TRBD1	-	TRBJ1-1	TGTGCCAACAGTGTACAGGGGAGCGACACTGAAGCTTTCTTT	CANSVQGSDTEAFF
TRBV7-9	-	few	TRBJ2-5	TGTGCCAGCAGCTCTACAGGGCACCAAGAGACCCAGTACTTC	CASSSTGHQETQYF
TRBV20-1	-	-	TRBJ2-7	TGCAGTGCTAGAACCACGGGACTCCCTCGGGACGAGCAGTACTTC	CSARTTGLPRDEQYF
TRBV20-1	TRBD1	-	TRBJ1-5	TGCAGTGTGTCACGGACAGGGGGGATCAATCAGCCCCAGCATTTT	CSVSRTGGINQPQHF
TRBV20-1	-	-	TRBJ1-4	TGCAGTGCTAGAGACTCCGGGACAACTAATGAAAAACTGTTTTTT	CSARDSGTTNEKLFF
TRBV28	-	-	TRBJ2-1	TGTGCCAGCTCCAGGGTGGCCTACAATGAGCAGTTCTTC	CASSRVAYNEQFF
TRBV4-3	-	-	TRBJ2-1	TGCGCCAGCAGCCAAGATCGAGGGTACAATGAGCAGTTCTTC	CASSQDRGYNEQFF
TRBV7-3	TRBD2	few	TRBJ2-7	TGTGCCAGCAGCTTACTAGCGGAAACTTCCTACGAGCAGTACTTC	CASSLLAETSYEQYF
TRBV2	TRBD1	-	TRBJ2-1	TGTGCCAGCAGCGGGACAGGGGCGCTTTACAATGAGCAGTTCTTC	CASSGTGALYNEQFF
TRBV7-3	TRBD1	-	TRBJ1-6	TGTGCCAGCAGCTTCACAGGGGTCCCTAGGTCACCCCTCCACTTT	CASSFTGVPRSPLHF
TRBV29-1	-	-	TRBJ2-6	TGCAGCGTTGGAAGAGGAACTGGGGCCAACGTCCTGACTTTC	CSVGRGTGANVLTF
TRBV29-1	-	-	TRBJ1-2	TGCAGCGTTGAAGTCATTCAGGGAGGCCGCGGCTACACCTTC	CSVEVIQGGRGYTF
TRBV12-3/TRBV12-4	-	-	TRBJ2-1	TGTGCCAGCAGTTTAGTGGGATACACCTACAATGAGCAGTTCTTC	CASSLVGYTYNEQFF
TRBV6-1	TRBD1	-	TRBJ2-7	TGTGCCAGCAGGGGACAGGTAGACTCCTACGAGCAGTACTTC	CASRGQVDSYEQYF
TRBV12-3/TRBV12-4	TRBD2	once	TRBJ2-7	TGTGCCAGCAGTTTAGCGCCTAGCGGGAGGCGCGGGTCCTACGAGCAGTACTTC	CASSLAPSGRRGSYEQYF
TRBV25-1	-	-	TRBJ2-7	TGTGCCAGCACCCTCGGGGAAGTCAGCGAGCAGTACTTC	CASTLGEVSEQYF
TRBV4-1	TRBD2	-	TRBJ2-1	TGCGCCAGCAGCCAAACCGGGACTAGCGGGGGAGGGGATGAGCAGTTCTTC	CASSQTGTSGGGDEQFF
TRBV7-2	-	-	TRBJ1-6	TGTGCCAGCAGTCCAGAGGGGGGCAGAAATTCACCCCTCCACTTT	CASSPEGGRNSPLHF
TRBV29-1	TRBD2	-	TRBJ2-1	TGCAGCGTTGAAGAGGCTAGCGGGAGGAGCGCCTACAATGAGCAGTTCTTC	CSVEEASGRSAYNEQFF
TRBV28	-	few	TRBJ2-7	TGTGCCAGCAGCCTTACCGGGAACTACGAGCAGTACTTC	CASSLTGNYEQYF
TRBV13	-	-	TRBJ2-4	TGTGCCAGCAGCTTAGGGGGCTCCCTAGCCAAAAACATTCAGTACTTC	CASSLGGSLAKNIQYF
TRBV28	TRBD2	few	TRBJ2-1	TGTGCCAGCAGTTTCCGACTAGCGGGAGCCAATGAGCAGTTCTTC	CASSFRLAGANEQFF
TRBV2	TRBD1	-	TRBJ2-7	TGTGCCGGAGACCGGGACAGGGGCCACGAGCAGTACTTC	CAGDRDRGHEQYF
TRBV27	-	-	TRBJ1-5	TGTGCCAGCAGTTTGTCCAGGGTAAATCAGCCCCAGCATTTT	CASSLSRVNQPQHF
TRBV6-5	-	few	TRBJ2-5	TGTGCCAGCAGTTACTCAGGAGTAGCTCAGGAGACCCAGTACTTC	CASSYSGVAQETQYF
TRBV5-8	TRBD1	-	TRBJ1-4	TGTGCCAGCAGCCCGGGACAGGCCGGGGGTGAAAAACTGTTTTTT	CASSPGQAGGEKLFF
TRBV2	-	few	TRBJ2-5	TGTGCCAGCAGTGGTTGGGAGACCCAGTACTTC	CASSGWETQYF